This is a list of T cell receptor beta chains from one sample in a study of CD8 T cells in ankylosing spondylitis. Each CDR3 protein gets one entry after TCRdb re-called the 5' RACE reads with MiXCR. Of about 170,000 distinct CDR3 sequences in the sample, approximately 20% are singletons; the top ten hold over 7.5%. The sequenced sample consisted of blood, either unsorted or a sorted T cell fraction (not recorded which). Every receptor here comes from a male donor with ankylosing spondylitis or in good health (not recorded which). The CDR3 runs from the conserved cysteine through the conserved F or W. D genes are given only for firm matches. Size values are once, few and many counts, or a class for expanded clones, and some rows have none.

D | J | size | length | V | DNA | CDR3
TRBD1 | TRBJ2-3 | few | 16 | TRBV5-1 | TGCGCCAGCAGCTGGACCCCCAGGGGGCGATCGGATACGCAGTATTTT | CASSWTPRGRSDTQYF
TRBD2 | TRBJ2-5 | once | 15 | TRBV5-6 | TGTGCCAGCAGCTACAGACTAGCGGCTCAAGAGACCCAGTACTTC | CASSYRLAAQETQYF
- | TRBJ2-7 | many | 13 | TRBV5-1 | TGCGCCAGCAGCATGGGACTTTCCTCGGAGCAGTACTTC | CASSMGLSSEQYF
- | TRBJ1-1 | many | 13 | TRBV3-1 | TGTGCCAGCAGCCCTCGAGAGGGGTTAGAAGCTTTCTTT | CASSPREGLEAFF
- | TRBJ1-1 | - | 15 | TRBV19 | TGTGCCAGTAGTATCGGAAGGTTGGGGGCCACTGAAGCTTTCTTT | CASSIGRLGATEAFF
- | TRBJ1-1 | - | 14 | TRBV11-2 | TGTGCCAGCAGCTTAGATGACGGGTTCGCTGAAGCTTTCTTT | CASSLDDGFAEAFF
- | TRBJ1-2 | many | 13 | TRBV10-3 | TGTGCCATCAGTGAGTCGCAGTTCTATGGCTACACCTTC | CAISESQFYGYTF
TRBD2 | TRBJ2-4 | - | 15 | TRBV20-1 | TGCAGTGCTCCCCTAGCGGGGGGAGCCAAAAACATTCAGTACTTC | CSAPLAGGAKNIQYF
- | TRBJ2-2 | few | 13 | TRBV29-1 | TGCAGCGTTGGGCGGACGAACACCGGGGAGCTGTTTTTT | CSVGRTNTGELFF
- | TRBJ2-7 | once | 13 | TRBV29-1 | TGCAGCGTTGCGGGTGGGGGGCTTTACGAGCAGTACTTC | CSVAGGGLYEQYF
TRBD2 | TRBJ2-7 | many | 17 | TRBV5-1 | TGCGCCAGCAGCTTGGCACTCTCCGGGACTAGTCATTGGGAGCAGTACTTC | CASSLALSGTSHWEQYF
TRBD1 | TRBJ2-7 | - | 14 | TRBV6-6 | TGTGCCAGCAGTGAACAGGGGCCGAACTACGAGCAGTACTTC | CASSEQGPNYEQYF
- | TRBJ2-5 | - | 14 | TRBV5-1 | TGCGCCAGCAGCTTGACAGGGCACCAAGAGACCCAGTACTTC | CASSLTGHQETQYF
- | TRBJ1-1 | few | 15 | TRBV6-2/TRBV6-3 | TGTGCCAGCAGTAACCCAGGGGAGCGGGGGACTGAAGCTTTCTTT | CASSNPGERGTEAFF
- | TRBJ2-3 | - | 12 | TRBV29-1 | TGCAGCGTGGGACGGGTAACAGATACGCAGTATTTT | CSVGRVTDTQYF
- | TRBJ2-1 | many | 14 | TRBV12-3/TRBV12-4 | TGTGCCAGCAGTTTTGCGGGACTGATTGATGAGCAGTTCTTC | CASSFAGLIDEQFF
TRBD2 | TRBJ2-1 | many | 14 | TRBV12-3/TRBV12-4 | TGTGCCAGCAGTTTAGGCGGGAGAATGAATGAGCAGTTCTTC | CASSLGGRMNEQFF
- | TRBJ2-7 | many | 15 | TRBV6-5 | TGTGCCAGCAGTTACGTGGGAGAGGCCACTTACGAGCAGTACTTC | CASSYVGEATYEQYF
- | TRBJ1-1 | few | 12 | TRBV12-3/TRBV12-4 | TGTGCCAGCAGTCACCGATACACTGAAGCTTTCTTT | CASSHRYTEAFF
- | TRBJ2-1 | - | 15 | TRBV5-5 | TGTGCCAGCAGCTTCGACTTGGAGATTTACAATGAGCAGTTCTTC | CASSFDLEIYNEQFF
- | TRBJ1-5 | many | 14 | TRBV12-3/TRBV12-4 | TGTGCCAGCAGTAACAGGGATAGCAATCAGCCCCAGCATTTT | CASSNRDSNQPQHF
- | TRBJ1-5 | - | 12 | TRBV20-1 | TGCAGTGCCACAGGGTCGGGGCTCTCCAGGCATTTT | CSATGSGLSRHF